These 5 T cell receptor beta chains came from one sample sequenced in a study of Ad26.COV2.S vaccination and SARS-CoV-2 variants. Regarding treatment: over 15 received Ad26.COV2.S at low or high dose, single or two shots; 5 received placebo; per-sample allocation not given. Repertoires come from day 63 after the first vaccine or placebo injection. Assay: immunoSEQ multiplex PCR; the TCRdb copy retains only in-frame clones and omits some. The sample records fewer than 400,000 clones, about 89% being singletons. Source: peripheral blood, taken in a trial of Ad26.COV2.S vaccine versus placebo. The receptors stem from a person between 18 and 65 years old who received the Ad26.COV2.S COVID-19 vaccine or a placebo.

This clone appeared a few times. The chain carries TRBV7-2 and TRBJ2-1; no firm D call. Germline V gene sequence: CDR1 SGHTA, CDR2 FQGNSA. The CDR3 is 15 residues long. The V gene lost 1 base and the J gene lost 5 bases, with 12 bases spanning the gap. CDR3 residues: CASSLVTTTNNEQFF. The CDR3 DNA follows: TGTGCCAGCAGCTTAGTGACAACCACAAACAATGAGCAGTTCTTC.

The genes are TRBV7-9 and TRBJ2-5, with 8 bases that match TRBD2. The V gene's germline CDR1 is SEHNR and CDR2 FQNEAQ (reference sequence). The V gene end was trimmed by 2 bases and the J gene end by 0 bases; junction bases not matched to a gene: 2. This CDR3 is built from 15 residues. The CDR3, as DNA: TGTGCCAGCAGCTTACCGGGGGGGTACCAAGAGACCCAGTACTTC. Its translation: CASSLPGGYQETQYF.

Only a few counts were recorded for this clone. The V call is TRBV5-4, the J call TRBJ2-7, with 9 nucleotides matching TRBD1. With V trimmed by 3 bases and J by 4 bases, 8 bases remained unmatched. CDR3 length: 15 amino acids. The germline gives CDR1 SGHNT, CDR2 YYREEE (reference sequence). The CDR3 sequence: CASSSGQGTGYEQYF. The CDR3 nucleotides are TGTGCCAGCAGCTCTGGACAGGGGACAGGGTACGAGCAGTACTTC.

V usage is TRBV5-1 and J usage is TRBJ2-7; D may match TRBD1 or TRBD2 (6 bases each). Trimming shortened V by 5 bases and J by 0 bases, and 12 bases separated the two germline ends. CDR1 and CDR2 from the germline V gene are SGHRS and YFSETQ. CDR3 length: 14 residues. The CDR3 region has the DNA TGCGCCAGCAGGCCGCGGGACAACTCCTACGAGCAGTACTTC. Protein: CASRPRDNSYEQYF.

In this sample, this clone turned up a few times. The chain carries TRBV28 and TRBJ2-7; 10 bases are shared with TRBD1. The V gene's germline CDR1 is MDHEN and CDR2 SYDVKM. The CDR3 totals 14 residues. J lost 2 bases, V lost 6 bases, and 4 bases had no gene match. CDR3 in amino acids: CASRTGTGAYEQYF. DNA of the CDR3: TGTGCCAGCAGGACCGGGACAGGGGCCTACGAGCAGTACTTC.